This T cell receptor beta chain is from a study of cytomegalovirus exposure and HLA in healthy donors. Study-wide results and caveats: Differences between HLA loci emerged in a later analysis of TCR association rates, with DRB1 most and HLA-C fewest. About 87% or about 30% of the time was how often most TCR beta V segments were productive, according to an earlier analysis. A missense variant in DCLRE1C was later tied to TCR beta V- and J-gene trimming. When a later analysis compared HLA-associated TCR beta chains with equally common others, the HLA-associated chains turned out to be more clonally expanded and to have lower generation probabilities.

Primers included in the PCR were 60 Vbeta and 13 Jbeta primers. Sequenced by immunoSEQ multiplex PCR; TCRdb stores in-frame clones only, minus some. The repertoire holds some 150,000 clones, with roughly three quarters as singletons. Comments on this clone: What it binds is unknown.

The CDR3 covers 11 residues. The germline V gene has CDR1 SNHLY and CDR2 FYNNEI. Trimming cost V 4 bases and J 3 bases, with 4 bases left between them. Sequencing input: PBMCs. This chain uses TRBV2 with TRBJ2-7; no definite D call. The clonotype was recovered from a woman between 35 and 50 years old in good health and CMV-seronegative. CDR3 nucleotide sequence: TGTGCCAGCAGTGGGCACTACGAGCAGTACTTC. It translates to CASSGHYEQYF.